The 30 T cell receptor beta chains below were found in one sample sequenced in a study of blood T cells in healthy people across ages. Next came a second PCR, run for about 7 to 11 cycles, which used a sample-barcoded 5' primer along with a J-beta primer mix. TCRdb passed the 5' RACE reads through MiXCR, listing each CDR3 protein once. This table holds approximately 730,000 distinct CDR3 sequences, about 53% found once. Sequencing was performed on blood. The receptors were gathered from an older man in good health.

J is TRBJ2-1 and V is TRBV4-1; tentatively, D is TRBD2 (6 bases). This CDR3 has 14 residues. Trimming took off 3 bases at V and 15 bases at J, with 21 bases between the two ends. The germline CDR1 and CDR2 sequences are MGHRA and YSYEKL. CDR3 residues: CASSQRVAETVRFF. CDR3 in DNA: TGCGCCAGCAGCCAGAGGGTAGCGGAGACGGTTAGGTTCTTC.

This chain links TRBV9 with TRBJ2-1, with unresolved D. The V gene's germline CDR1 is SGDLS and CDR2 YYNGEE. Trimming cost V 0 bases and J 6 bases, with 10 bases left between them. The CDR3 has 14 residues. CDR3 loop: CASSVDRSGNEQFF. The CDR3 DNA is TGTGCCAGCAGCGTAGATAGGAGTGGCAATGAGCAGTTCTTC.

This clonotype was seen a handful of times. This chain connects TRBV18 to TRBJ2-3; D gene unclear. From germline, CDR1 is KGHSH and CDR2 LQKENI. Trimming cost V 3 bases and J 14 bases, with 21 bases left between them. The CDR3 loop spans 14 amino acids. In DNA form, the CDR3 reads TGTGCCAGCTCACCTGGCCTGGTGCACAGATACGCGTATTTT. Translating it yields CASSPGLVHRYAYF.

The chain recombines TRBV7-2 with TRBJ2-1; TRBD1 matches at 8 bases. The V and J ends lost 5 bases and 0 bases, in that order; junction bases with no gene match: 18. Germline V gene lookup returns CDR1 SGHTA and CDR2 FQGNSA. CDR3 size: 20 residues. As DNA, the CDR3 is TGTGCCAGCAGCCCCTTCGGACAGGGCTTCGTGGGAGTCTCCTACAATGAGCAGTTCTTC. This translates into CASSPFGQGFVGVSYNEQFF.

A note on this clonotype: One base away lies a much larger clone, so this may be a sequencing read error. V and J are TRBV6-6 and TRBJ1-6; D is ambiguous. The CDR3 length is 13 residues. Germline V lookup: CDR1 MNHNY, CDR2 SVGAGI (reference sequence). V shed 5 bases and J shed 13 bases, with 15 bases lying between them. CDR3 coding DNA: TGTGCCAGCAGTCTCCTCCGAGGGTGGCCCCTCCACTTT. Amino acids: CASSLLRGWPLHF.

This clonotype has just a few counts. The chain uses TRBV20-1 and TRBJ2-3, with D unclear. V dropped 0 bases and J dropped 14 bases, with 21 bases sitting between them. Per germline, CDR1 DFQATT and CDR2 SNEGSKA (reference sequence). CDR3 length: 14 amino acids. The CDR3 here is CSARDSRKHRYAYF. The CDR3 DNA reads as TGCAGTGCTAGAGATTCGAGAAAGCACAGATACGCGTATTTT.

This chain joins TRBV29-1 and TRBJ2-5, with D unresolved. V shed 6 bases and J shed 5 bases, with 7 bases lying between them. The CDR3 length is 10 residues. Germline assignment: CDR1 SQVTM and CDR2 ANQGSEA. The CDR3 region is CSVGPETQYF. CDR3 nucleotide sequence: TGCAGCGTCGGACCCGAGACCCAGTACTTC.

To note about this clonotype: One end of the junction does not line up with germline, which may come from a read error. This rearrangement joins TRBV7-9 to TRBJ2-3, with 15 bases matching TRBD2. CDR3 length equals 17 residues. CDR1 is SEHNR, CDR2 FQNEAQ, per germline (reference sequence). DNA of the CDR3: TGTGCCAGCAGACCGCCTGGACTAGCGGGAGGGGGAGATATGCAGTATTTT. Protein: CASRPPGLAGGGDMQYF.

V gene TRBV24-1 combines with J gene TRBJ1-2, with a possible D match to TRBD1 (6 bases). The CDR3 is 14 residues long. Germline V gene data show CDR1 as KGHDR and CDR2 as SFDVKD. V lost 3 bases, J lost 7 bases, and 14 bases lay in between. CDR3 DNA sequence: TGTGCCACCAGTGATCCGGGACAAAGCTCTGGCTACACCTTC. Its translation is CATSDPGQSSGYTF.

The chain has TRBV27 and TRBJ2-5; 15 bases match TRBD2. Per germline, CDR1 MNHEY and CDR2 SMNVEV (reference sequence). This CDR3 is 14 amino acids long. V trimming: 6 bases; J trimming: 11 bases; junction bases outside the gene matches: 7. CDR3 sequence (DNA): TGTGCCAGCAGGGGACTAGCGGGAGGACGTGAGCAGTACTTC. This translates into CASRGLAGGREQYF.

The V gene is TRBV12-3 or TRBV12-4, the J gene TRBJ2-1, with 11 bases lining up with TRBD2. The CDR3 has 15 residues. The V gene end was trimmed by 6 bases and the J gene end by 9 bases; junction bases not matched to a gene: 10. The CDR3 protein is CASRSIAGGLAEQFF. The CDR3 bases are TGTGCCAGCAGATCAATAGCGGGAGGGCTCGCTGAGCAGTTCTTC.

The chain joins TRBV7-2 to TRBJ2-1; 9 nucleotides agree with TRBD2. This CDR3 is built from 15 residues. CDR1 is SGHTA, CDR2 FQGNSA, per germline. V shed 5 bases, J shed 12 bases, and the junction held 14 bases outside the gene matches. The CDR3 DNA reads TGTGCCAGCAGCCCCAGTTTTCTTAGCGGGAGTGGGCAGTTCTTC. Encoded protein: CASSPSFLSGSGQFF.

This clonotype was picked up a small number of times. The chain carries TRBV3-1 and TRBJ2-7; a possible D gene is TRBD2 (6 bases). Trimming cost V 2 bases and J 6 bases, with 11 bases left between them. From germline, CDR1 is LGHDT and CDR2 YNNKEL (reference sequence). The CDR3 runs to 13 residues. The CDR3 protein is CASSQLSGGEQYF. The DNA of the CDR3 is TGTGCCAGCAGCCAATTGTCCGGGGGCGAGCAGTACTTC.

The J gene is TRBJ2-3, the V gene TRBV7-2, with D hard to call. This CDR3 spans 14 amino acids. From germline, CDR1 is SGHTA and CDR2 FQGNSA. V dropped 2 bases and J dropped 1 base, with 7 bases sitting between them. This CDR3 is CASSLSVGTDTQYF. CDR3 nucleotide sequence: TGTGCCAGCAGCTTATCCGTCGGCACAGATACGCAGTATTTT.

This clonotype was counted a single time. The V call is TRBV12-5, the J call TRBJ2-1; 8 bases match TRBD2. This CDR3 contains 17 residues. J gave up 0 bases and V 2 bases, and 6 bases lay outside the gene matches. In germline, CDR1 is LGHNT, CDR2 FRNRAP. The CDR3, as DNA: TGTGCTAGTGGTTTGACCACTAGCGGTAGCTCCTACAATGAGCAGTTCTTC. Protein product: CASGLTTSGSSYNEQFF.

This clonotype has more than one count but fewer than ten. The chain links TRBV4-1 to TRBJ2-1, with D perhaps matching TRBD2 (6 bases). The CDR3 extends over 13 amino acids. The V end lost 1 base, the J end lost 9 bases, and 10 bases lay between the germline ends. Per the germline V gene, CDR1 is MGHRA and CDR2 is YSYEKL. For the CDR3, the DNA is TGCGCCAGCAGCCAAGTATTAGCGGTTGAGCAGTTCTTC. Amino acids: CASSQVLAVEQFF.

The rearrangement links TRBV28 to TRBJ2-5, with 7 bases fitting TRBD1. The J call may be incorrect, as the DNA end agrees better with TRBJ2-7. Germline-derived CDR1 and CDR2 are MDHEN and SYDVKM. The CDR3 consists of 16 residues. For the CDR3, the DNA is TGTGCCAGCAGTTTATACGGACAGGTGGGAAACTACGAGCAGTACTTC. Protein: CASSLYGQVGNYEQYF.

This clonotype was seen only a few times. The V and J genes are TRBV12-5 and TRBJ1-1; 8 bases map to TRBD1. The V gene end was trimmed by 1 base and the J gene end by 0 bases; junction bases not matched to a gene: 7. Germline CDR1 and CDR2: LGHNT and FRNRAP. CDR3 length equals 17 residues. CDR3 sequence reads: CASGLAGTGGLNTEAFF. The CDR3 DNA follows: TGTGCTAGTGGTTTGGCCGGAACAGGGGGATTGAACACTGAAGCTTTCTTT.

The V call is TRBV20-1, the J call TRBJ2-7; 10 nucleotides line up with TRBD2. The CDR3 contains 13 residues. After removal of 5 bases from V and 4 bases from J, the junction contained 5 bases not matched to a gene. Germline CDR1 is DFQATT and CDR2 is SNEGSKA (reference sequence). The chain's CDR3 is CSAQSGRGYEQYF. In DNA form, the CDR3 reads TGCAGTGCTCAAAGCGGGAGGGGGTACGAGCAGTACTTC.

The chain combines TRBV28 with TRBJ2-4; 10 nucleotides agree with TRBD1. The trim removed 3 bases at V and 6 bases at J, leaving 5 bases unmatched. Germline V gives CDR1 MDHEN, CDR2 SYDVKM. The CDR3 totals 15 residues. The CDR3 spells CASSLTGGWPNIQYF. DNA of the CDR3: TGTGCCAGCAGTTTGACAGGGGGCTGGCCAAACATTCAGTACTTC.

V usage is TRBV12-3 or TRBV12-4 and J usage is TRBJ2-1; 10 bases fit TRBD2. Losses at the gene ends were 3 bases for V and 3 bases for J; bases not matched to a gene: 14. The length of the CDR3 is 19 residues. Written as DNA, the CDR3 is TGTGCCAGCAGTTTCCAGACTAGCGGGCTGATAGGCCGCTACAATGAGCAGTTCTTC. Translation: CASSFQTSGLIGRYNEQFF.

The chain joins TRBV28 to TRBJ1-2, with D maybe TRBD1 (6 bases). CDR3 size: 15 residues. CDR1 is MDHEN, CDR2 SYDVKM, per germline. V gave up 9 bases and J gave up 1 base, with 18 bases separating them. CDR3 loop: CASSPVGGFNYGYTF. For the CDR3, the DNA is TGTGCCAGTTCCCCGGTGGGGGGCTTTAACTATGGCTACACCTTC.

This clonotype was detected only a few times. The chain joins TRBV12-3 or TRBV12-4 to TRBJ2-1, with TRBD1 identical over 9 bases. The CDR3 has 16 residues. The V and J ends lost 6 bases and 8 bases, in that order; junction bases with no gene match: 14. CDR3 in amino acids: CASSPTGTGKFHEQFF. DNA for the CDR3: TGTGCCAGCAGCCCTACCGGGACAGGGAAATTCCATGAGCAGTTCTTC.

This clonotype was seen only a few times. The V gene is TRBV5-1, the J gene TRBJ2-1; D unresolved. The ends were cut back, 5 bases at V and 0 bases at J, with 12 bases in the middle. The germline V gene encodes CDR1 SGHRS and CDR2 YFSETQ. This CDR3 is 15 amino acids long. This CDR3 reads CASRTDGSSYNEQFF. In DNA, the CDR3 is TGCGCCAGCAGAACTGACGGAAGCTCCTACAATGAGCAGTTCTTC.

V gene TRBV5-1 combines with J gene TRBJ2-4, with D tentatively TRBD1 (6 bases). The DNA matches TRBJ2-7 better at its end, which makes the J call doubtful. The germline V gene encodes CDR1 SGHRS and CDR2 YFSETQ. The CDR3 extends over 14 amino acids. The CDR3 is CASSLTGQNYEQYF. The CDR3, as DNA: TGCGCCAGCAGCTTAACCGGACAGAACTACGAGCAGTACTTC.

The V gene is TRBV29-1, the J gene TRBJ2-7, with a possible D match to TRBD2 (5 bases). Trimming cost V 3 bases and J 7 bases, with 19 bases left between them. The CDR3 is made up of 14 amino acids. Germline V CDR1 and CDR2: SQVTM, ANQGSEA. The CDR3 loop is CSVDASGLYNEQYF. The CDR3 DNA is TGCAGCGTTGACGCTTCAGGACTCTACAATGAGCAGTACTTC.

In its sample, this clonotype was seen once. This sequence joins TRBV25-1 and TRBJ2-7; D possibly corresponds to TRBD2 (6 bases). The assigned J gene may be wrong: the sequence end matches TRBJ2-5 better. The germline V gene encodes CDR1 MGHDK and CDR2 SYGVNS. CDR3 length equals 14 residues. CDR3 DNA sequence: TGTGCCAGCAGTGGACTAGGCGTCCAAGAGACCCAGTACTTC. It is translated as CASSGLGVQETQYF.

The V call is TRBV20-1, the J call TRBJ2-7; D might be TRBD2 (6 bases). The CDR3 loop spans 17 amino acids. Trimming removed 0 bases at V and 7 bases at J, with 25 bases between. Germline V CDR1 and CDR2: DFQATT, SNEGSKA (reference sequence). CDR3 coding DNA: TGCAGTGCTAGAGATCTGGCGGGACTCCACAACTACAATGAGCAGTACTTC. Its translation is CSARDLAGLHNYNEQYF.

The table lists this clonotype with a few counts. V and J are TRBV6-1 and TRBJ1-2, with a possible D match to TRBD1 (5 bases). CDR1 MNHNS and CDR2 SASEGT come from the germline V gene. V lost 7 bases and J lost 0, with 9 bases in between. The CDR3 length is 13 residues. CDR3 nucleotide sequence: TGTGCCAGCAATCAACAGGCTAACTATGGCTACACCTTC. It translates to CASNQQANYGYTF.

The chain links TRBV2 to TRBJ1-1; no clear D. This CDR3 comprises 14 residues. V was clipped by 4 bases and J by 1 base, with 10 bases between them. Germline lookup yields CDR1 SNHLY and CDR2 FYNNEI. Written as DNA, the CDR3 is TGTGCCAGCAGTGTTGAGACACCGAACACTGAAGCTTTCTTT. This gives the protein CASSVETPNTEAFF.